Reported below is one T cell receptor beta chain. It was with random hexamers that 0.5 to 1 ug RNA was reverse transcribed. Amplification of TCR beta CDR3 used immunoSEQ multiplex PCR across 54 Vbeta and 13 Jbeta. TCRdb fed the immunoSEQ multiplex PCR reads into MiXCR, producing one record per CDR3 protein. The top ten clones hold less than 0.08% of a sample with roughly 330,000 distinct CDR3 sequences, around 92% of them seen once. This specimen comes from a study of CD8 T cells in Susac syndrome. Sequencing of TCR beta drew on CD8+ and CD4+ T cells from blood. Germline lookup yields CDR1 SGHDT and CDR2 YYEEEE. V lost 3 bases, J lost 0 bases, and 9 bases stayed unmatched. The CDR3 consists of 18 residues.

This sequence originates from a human donor with multiple sclerosis. The chain combines TRBV5-6 with TRBJ2-3, with TRBD2 matching 11 bases. Sequencing was performed on CD4+ T cells from PBMCs. CDR3: CASSSSSGGLRSTDTQYF. Written as DNA, the CDR3 is TGTGCCAGCAGCTCTTCTAGCGGGGGGTTGCGGAGCACAGATACGCAGTATTTT.